The 16 T cell receptor beta chains presented below share a single source sample, sequenced in a study of blood T cell repertoires in COVID-19. Generated by immunoSEQ multiplex PCR, the TCRdb table keeps only in-frame clones and is missing some. The data contain around 250,000 clones, 84% of them singletons. Sample: peripheral blood. These receptor sequences come from a woman aged 40-49 years who had recovered from COVID-19.

This chain links TRBV20-1 with TRBJ2-1; the match to TRBD2 covers 9 bases. J gave up 3 bases and V 3 bases, and 3 bases lay outside the gene matches. The CDR3 loop spans 14 amino acids. CDR1 and CDR2 (germline): DFQATT, SNEGSKA (reference sequence). The chain's CDR3 is CSASRAGGYNEQFF. The CDR3, as DNA: TGCAGTGCTAGTAGAGCGGGAGGCTACAATGAGCAGTTCTTC.

This rearrangement joins TRBV5-1 to TRBJ2-1, with D perhaps matching TRBD1 (6 bases). Germline CDR1 SGHRS, CDR2 YFSETQ. Trimming shortened V by 5 bases and J by 9 bases, and 21 bases separated the two germline ends. The CDR3 totals 15 residues. CDR3 sequence reads: CASRDTGHRLIEQFF. CDR3 nucleotide sequence: TGCGCCAGCAGGGACACGGGACACCGACTAATTGAGCAGTTCTTC.

The chain couples TRBV12-3 or TRBV12-4 to TRBJ1-1; TRBD1 matches 7 bases. CDR3 length: 13 amino acids. The trim removed 6 bases at V and 10 bases at J, leaving 11 bases unmatched. In DNA, the CDR3 is TGTGCCAGCAGAGGGACAGTAGCGTCTTCAGCTTTCTTT. Protein sequence: CASRGTVASSAFF.

The rearrangement uses TRBV2 and TRBJ1-1; possible D gene TRBD1, 5 bases. V was pared by 5 bases and J by 4 bases, with 8 bases between. CDR1 SNHLY and CDR2 FYNNEI come from the germline V gene. The CDR3 consists of 12 residues. The CDR3 DNA sequence: TGTGCCAGCAGTCGACAGAGCACTGAAGCTTTCTTT. Translated: CASSRQSTEAFF.

This clone was seen just once. The V call is TRBV7-2, the J call TRBJ1-1; D unclear. Deletions cut 5 bases from V and 3 bases from J, with 25 bases between. The CDR3 is 18 amino acids. CDR1 SGHTA and CDR2 FQGNSA come from the germline V gene. The CDR3 region has the DNA TGTGCCAGCAGCCGTCAATCGGGAATCCCCTTAGTTGACACTGAAGCTTTCTTT. Residues: CASSRQSGIPLVDTEAFF. The full variable domain, rest sourced from reference TRBV7-2 and TRBJ1-1, is GAGVSQSPSNKVTEKGKDVELRCDPISGHTALYWYRQSLGQGLEFLIYFQGNSAPDKSGLPSDRFSAERTGGSVSTLTIQRTQQEDSAVYLCASSRQSGIPLVDTEAFFGQGTRLTVV.

The genes are TRBV18 and TRBJ2-6; D might be TRBD2 (6 bases). The length of the CDR3 is 15 residues. Germline V CDR1 and CDR2: KGHSH, LQKENI. V was pared by 6 bases and J by 2 bases, with 11 bases between. CDR3 region: CASSAGGAGANVLTF. In DNA form, the CDR3 reads TGTGCCAGCTCCGCCGGGGGAGCTGGGGCCAACGTCCTGACTTTC.

The chain has TRBV2 and TRBJ2-2; D remains unclear. The CDR3 extends over 13 amino acids. Trimming cost V 3 bases and J 7 bases, with 9 bases left between them. Germline CDR1 SNHLY, CDR2 FYNNEI. CDR3: CASSEQRGGELFF. The CDR3 DNA is TGTGCCAGCAGTGAGCAGCGCGGCGGGGAGCTGTTTTTT. Full variable domain (remainder filled in from reference TRBV2 and TRBJ2-2): EPEVTQTPSHQVTQMGQEVILRCVPISNHLYFYWYRQILGQKVEFLVSFYNNEISEKSEIFDDQFSVERPDGSNFTLKIRSTKLEDSAMYFCASSEQRGGELFFGEGSRLTVL.

The chain uses TRBV19 and TRBJ2-7; TRBD2 matches at 11 bases. Germline trimming cut 6 bases from V and 6 bases from J; bases unmatched to any gene: 4. Germline values: CDR1 LNHDA, CDR2 SQIVND (reference sequence). The CDR3 runs to 13 residues. The CDR3 bases are TGTGCCAGTAGCCTAGCGGGAGGAAGCGAGCAGTACTTC. Its translation is CASSLAGGSEQYF. The full variable domain, with the rest looked up from reference TRBV19 and TRBJ2-7, is DGGITQSPKYLFRKEGQNVTLSCEQNLNHDAMYWYRQDPGQGLRLIYYSQIVNDFQKGDIAEGYSVSREKKESFPLTVTSAQKNPTAFYLCASSLAGGSEQYFGPGTRLTVT.

The CDR3 loop is CASSSGETQYF. The CDR3 bases are TGTGCCAGCAGCTCCGGGGAGACCCAGTACTTC. The J gene is TRBJ2-5, the V gene TRBV11-3; D remains unclear. In germline, CDR1 is SGHNT, CDR2 YENEEA. With 4 bases removed from V and 5 bases from J, the gap between germline ends came to 5 bases. This CDR3 spans 11 amino acids.

The chain recombines TRBV4-1 with TRBJ2-7, with D maybe TRBD2 (6 bases). The CDR3 contains 16 residues. V was clipped by 1 base and J by 2 bases, with 15 bases between them. Germline V gives CDR1 MGHRA, CDR2 YSYEKL. Here the CDR3 DNA reads TGCGCCAGCAGCCAAGTATCCGCGGGGCCGCCCTACGAGCAGTACTTC. As protein: CASSQVSAGPPYEQYF.

This clone has only a few counts. The chain recombines TRBV2 with TRBJ2-3; 11 nucleotides match TRBD2. V dropped 4 bases and J dropped 0; count of bases not matched to a gene: 6. This CDR3 spans 17 amino acids. Germline CDR1 SNHLY, CDR2 FYNNEI. CDR3 in DNA: TGTGCCAGCAGTGCCCCTAGCGGGGGGCCTAGCACAGATACGCAGTATTTT. Its translation: CASSAPSGGPSTDTQYF.

J is TRBJ1-4 and V is TRBV18, with D possibly being TRBD1 (5 bases). The CDR3 extends over 16 amino acids. V dropped 2 bases and J dropped 4 bases, with 14 bases sitting between them. Germline CDR1 KGHSH, CDR2 LQKENI. The CDR3 spells CASSPSRQGLNEKLFF. The CDR3 DNA follows: TGTGCCAGCTCACCATCCCGGCAGGGACTTAATGAAAAACTGTTTTTT. The variable domain in full, with the rest retrieved from reference TRBV18 and TRBJ1-4, is NAGVMQNPRHLVRRRGQEARLRCSPMKGHSHVYWYRQLPEEGLKFMVYLQKENIIDESGMPKERFSAEFPKEGPSILRIQQVVRGDSAAYFCASSPSRQGLNEKLFFGSGTQLSVL.

This clone was observed a handful of times. The chain joins TRBV25-1 to TRBJ1-2; no clear D. The CDR3 sequence is 13 residues long. V was cut by 3 bases and J by 8 bases, with 13 bases left in between. CDR1 MGHDK and CDR2 SYGVNS come from the germline V gene. CDR3 coding DNA: TGTGCCAGCAGTGATAATGGAGCTTGGGGCTACACCTTC. Protein product: CASSDNGAWGYTF.

V is TRBV7-3 and J is TRBJ2-3; weak D call: TRBD2 (6 bases). The germline V and J ends were trimmed by 5 bases and 0 bases, with 15 bases remaining between them. This CDR3 is 16 amino acids long. CDR1 is SGHTA and CDR2 is FQGTGA in the germline V gene. The CDR3, as DNA: TGTGCCAGCAGCCCATCACTAGCTATGAGCACAGATACGCAGTATTTT. Encoded protein: CASSPSLAMSTDTQYF.

J is TRBJ2-1 and V is TRBV7-2; the D gene is possibly TRBD2 (6 bases). Germline V gene data show CDR1 as SGHTA and CDR2 as FQGNSA. The CDR3 extends over 11 amino acids. The V end was cut by 8 bases, the J end by 4 bases, with 6 bases between. The CDR3 nucleotides are TGTGCCAGCGGACTATACAATGAGCAGTTCTTC. It encodes CASGLYNEQFF.

A single count supports this clone. J is TRBJ1-5 and V is TRBV6-5; the D gene is possibly TRBD1 (6 bases). Per germline, CDR1 MNHEY and CDR2 SVGAGI. The CDR3 is made up of 14 amino acids. V lost 10 bases to trimming and J lost 4 bases, with 17 bases between them. The CDR3 coding sequence is TGTGCCACCGCGACAGGCGACCCTAATCAGCCCCAGCATTTT. Residues: CATATGDPNQPQHF.